This T cell receptor (beta chain) was recorded in a study of blood T cell repertoires in COVID-19. Across the whole study: Sources were T cells, B-cell-depleted T cells, or PBMCs; the material itself was cDNA or gDNA.

The V segment lost 5 bases and the J segment 1 base; nucleotides outside the gene matches: 1. CDR3 length: 14 amino acids. The germline gives CDR1 SGDLS, CDR2 YYNGEE. Those enrolled, adults aged roughly 18 to 89 years, came from roughly 22 US areas. Cohorts were based on clinical histories the participants reported. Those designated as exposed participants met a COVID-19 case within 2 weeks before study entry. The data were produced by immunoSEQ multiplex PCR, yet TCRdb's version contains in-frame clones alone and is incomplete. This table has a few hundred thousand clones, just under 90% appearing once.

This rearrangement joins TRBV9 to TRBJ2-3; 10 positions match TRBD2. The sequenced sample was PBMCs or T cells enriched from blood (not recorded which). The TCR originated in a woman aged 45-65 years who had been exposed to COVID-19. CDR3 DNA: TGTGCCAGCAGTCTAGCGGGGGGCACAGATACGCAGTATTTT. Encoded protein: CASSLAGGTDTQYF.